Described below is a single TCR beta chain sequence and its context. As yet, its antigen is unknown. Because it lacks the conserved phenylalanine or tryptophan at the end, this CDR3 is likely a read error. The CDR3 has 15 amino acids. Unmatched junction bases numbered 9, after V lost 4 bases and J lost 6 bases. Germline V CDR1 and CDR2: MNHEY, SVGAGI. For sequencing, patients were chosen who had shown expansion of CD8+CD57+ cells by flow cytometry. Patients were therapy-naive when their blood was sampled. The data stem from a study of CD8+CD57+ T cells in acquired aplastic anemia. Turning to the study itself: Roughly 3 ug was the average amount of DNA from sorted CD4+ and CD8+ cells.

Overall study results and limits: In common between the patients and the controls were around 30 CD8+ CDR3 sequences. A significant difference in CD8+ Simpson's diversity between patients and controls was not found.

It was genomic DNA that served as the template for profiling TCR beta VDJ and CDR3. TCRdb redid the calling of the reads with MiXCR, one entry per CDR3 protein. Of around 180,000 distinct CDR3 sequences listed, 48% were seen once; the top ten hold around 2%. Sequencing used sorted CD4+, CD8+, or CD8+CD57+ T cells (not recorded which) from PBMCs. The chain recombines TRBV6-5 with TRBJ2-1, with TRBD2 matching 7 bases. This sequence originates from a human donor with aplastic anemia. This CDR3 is CASSSPLGRVNEQFL. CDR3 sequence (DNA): TGTGCCAGCAGTTCCCCACTTGGGAGGGTCAATGAGCAGTTCCTC.